One TCR beta chain is described in this entry. Its cognate antigen is unknown. TCRdb's table, derived via immunoSEQ multiplex PCR, lists solely in-frame clones and lacks some. The sample holds 550,000 to 800,000 clones; around 74% are singletons and the top ten take about 1.7%. This sample was taken from a study of shared clonotypes between healthy human individuals. The CDR3 runs 14 residues. The J segment lost 4 bases and the V segment lost 6 bases, leaving 5 bases of the junction unmatched. CDR1 and CDR2 (germline): MDHEN, SYDVKM. Donors included only healthy HIV-negative adults lacking recent acute infections or vaccinations. The split of CD4+ cells yielded CD45RA+ naive and CD45RA-negative memory subsets. General observations from the study: Rarefaction demonstrated incomplete sorted-subset sequencing despite large depth. Four donors shared around 5.2% of their naive CD4 clonotypes.

This chain uses TRBV28 with TRBJ2-2; 7 bases line up with TRBD1. The specimen was memory CD4+ T cells sorted from blood. Documented subset: CD45RA-negative fraction. The sequence derives from a woman in her twenties or thirties in good health. The CDR3 DNA sequence: TGTGCCAGCAGGACAGACAGGGTCACCGGGGAGCTGTTTTTT. Translating gives CASRTDRVTGELFF. The whole variable domain, remainder taken from reference TRBV28 and TRBJ2-2, is DVKVTQSSRYLVKRTGEKVFLECVQDMDHENMFWYRQDPGLGLRLIYFSYDVKMKEKGDIPEGYSVSREKKERFSLILESASTNQTSMYLCASRTDRVTGELFFGEGSRLTVL.